Presented here are 28 T cell receptor beta chains from one specimen sequenced in a study of vaccination effects on CD4 cells after COVID-19. Data came from immunoSEQ multiplex PCR; TCRdb stores just in-frame clones and leaves some out. Seen here are tens of thousands of clones, around 74% observed once, and the top ten hold about 2.2%. Cells that had been cultured for 10 days were the source of isolated CD4+ T cells. Participants completed two doses of the BNT162b2 or mRNA-1273 vaccine. Antigens of these TCRs are unknown. Sequenced material: CD4+ T cells from PBMCs cultured without peptide, taken after COVID-19 vaccination. The receptors come from a human donor who received a COVID-19 vaccine.

The chain joins TRBV6-5 to TRBJ1-4, with D tentatively TRBD1 (6 bases). V shed 2 bases and J shed 1 base, with 8 bases lying between them. The V gene's germline CDR1 is MNHEY and CDR2 SVGAGI. The length of the CDR3 is 15 residues. CDR3 sequence: CASSYQGRTNEKLFF. The CDR3 nucleotides read TGTGCCAGCAGTTACCAGGGGAGAACTAATGAAAAACTGTTTTTT.

J is TRBJ1-1 and V is TRBV18; no clear D gene. Germline CDR1 is KGHSH and CDR2 is LQKENI. The V gene lost 2 bases and the J gene lost 0 bases, with 4 bases spanning the gap. This CDR3 is built from 13 residues. The CDR3: CASSPGMNTEAFF. Here the CDR3 DNA reads TGTGCCAGCTCACCAGGTATGAACACTGAAGCTTTCTTT.

The V gene is TRBV7-8, the J gene TRBJ2-7; 8 bases agree with TRBD1. Trimming took 4 bases from V and 5 from J; bases not matched to a gene: 4. The CDR3 covers 13 residues. Germline V gives CDR1 SGHVS, CDR2 FQNEAQ. As DNA, the CDR3 is TGTGCCAGCAGCTCCGACAGGGGACACGAGCAGTACGTC. It is translated as CASSSDRGHEQYV.

The chain couples TRBV6-5 to TRBJ2-3, with 11 bases that match TRBD1. V was clipped by 1 base and J by 11 bases; unmatched bases: 2. Germline-derived CDR1 and CDR2 are MNHEY and SVGAGI. CDR3 length equals 13 residues. CDR3 coding DNA: TGTGCCAGCAGTTACTGGGGACAGGGGGGGCAGTATTTT. As protein: CASSYWGQGGQYF.

J is TRBJ2-3 and V is TRBV7-3, with D maybe TRBD2 (7 bases). Trimming cost V 2 bases and J 7 bases, with 16 bases left between them. Germline CDR1 is SGHTA and CDR2 is FQGTGA. CDR3 length: 15 residues. The DNA for the CDR3 is TGTGCCAGCAGCTTAGGCGGGGGCGGCCCTTATACGCAGTATTTT. Its protein product is CASSLGGGGPYTQYF.

This clone was seen only a few times. The chain is built from TRBV27 and TRBJ2-7; 7 nucleotides align to TRBD2. CDR1 MNHEY and CDR2 SMNVEV come from the germline V gene (reference sequence). The CDR3 runs to 13 residues. V shed 5 bases, J shed 1 base, and the junction held 2 bases outside the gene matches. Here the CDR3 reads CASSGRGSYEQYV. DNA for the CDR3: TGTGCCAGCAGTGGGAGGGGATCCTACGAGCAGTACGTC.

V is TRBV18 and J is TRBJ1-1; tentative D call: TRBD1 (6 bases). The V end was cut by 6 bases, the J end by 4 bases, with 12 bases between. Per germline, CDR1 KGHSH and CDR2 LQKENI. The CDR3 totals 13 residues. For the CDR3, the DNA is TGTGCCAGCTCTCAAAGGGGGATCACTGAAGCTTTCTTT. Translation: CASSQRGITEAFF.

The genes are TRBV19 and TRBJ2-5; D not certain. CDR1 LNHDA and CDR2 SQIVND come from the germline V gene (reference sequence). The CDR3 runs to 17 residues. V lost 6 bases to trimming and J lost 0 bases, with 20 bases between them. This CDR3 is CASSIPSMKTYQETQYF. The CDR3 nucleotides read TGTGCCAGTAGCATACCCTCAATGAAAACGTACCAAGAGACCCAGTACTTC. Drawing the rest from reference TRBV19 and TRBJ2-5, the complete variable domain is DGGITQSPKYLFRKEGQNVTLSCEQNLNHDAMYWYRQDPGQGLRLIYYSQIVNDFQKGDIAEGYSVSREKKESFPLTVTSAQKNPTAFYLCASSIPSMKTYQETQYFGPGTRLLVL.

The V call is TRBV24-1, the J call TRBJ2-5, with a weak D call TRBD2 (5 bases). The CDR3 sequence is 14 residues long. CDR1 and CDR2 (germline): KGHDR, SFDVKD. V lost 5 bases, J lost 4 bases, and 13 bases lay in between. The CDR3 coding sequence is TGTGCCACCAGTGGAGGGCAGGTTCGAGAGACCCAGTACTTC. It codes for CATSGGQVRETQYF.

J is TRBJ1-2 and V is TRBV27; unclear D gene. The CDR3 consists of 12 residues. Looked up from germline, CDR1 is MNHEY and CDR2 is SMNVEV (reference sequence). Between the trimmed V and J ends, which lost 0 bases and 8 bases, there was a span of 7 bases. CDR3 DNA: TGTGCCAGCAGTTTATCGAAATGCGGCTACACCTTC. It is translated as CASSLSKCGYTF.

The J gene is TRBJ1-4, the V gene TRBV27; D might be TRBD1 (6 bases). The CDR3 sequence is 14 residues long. Germline values: CDR1 MNHEY, CDR2 SMNVEV (reference sequence). Deletions cut 6 bases from V and 1 base from J, with 9 bases between. The CDR3 loop reads CASRGTLTNEKLFF. CDR3 in DNA: TGTGCCAGCAGAGGGACACTAACTAATGAAAAACTGTTTTTT.

The chain couples TRBV21-1 to TRBJ1-2. TRBV21-1 is shown as a pseudogene. The CDR3 covers 16 residues. This CDR3 reads CASSARDLSRNYGYTF. The CDR3 DNA reads as TGTGCCAGCAGCGCCCGGGACCTAAGCAGGAACTATGGCTACACCTTC.

This clone occurred once. The chain joins TRBV18 to TRBJ1-4; D unresolved. Germline V gene data show CDR1 as KGHSH and CDR2 as LQKENI. The CDR3 is 16 amino acids. Between the trimmed V and J ends, which lost 5 bases and 0 bases, there was a span of 13 bases. CDR3 bases: TGTGCCAGCTCAACACGACGGGATGCAACTAATGAAAAACTGTTTTTT. Its translation is CASSTRRDATNEKLFF. The variable domain in full, completed from reference TRBV18 and TRBJ1-4, reads NAGVMQNPRHLVRRRGQEARLRCSPMKGHSHVYWYRQLPEEGLKFMVYLQKENIIDESGMPKERFSAEFPKEGPSILRIQQVVRGDSAAYFCASSTRRDATNEKLFFGSGTQLSVL.

This sequence joins TRBV6-5 and TRBJ1-1; no reliable D call. From germline, CDR1 is MNHEY and CDR2 SVGAGI. The CDR3 loop spans 11 amino acids. V lost 7 bases, J lost 6 bases, and 9 bases lay in between. CDR3 sequence (DNA): TGTGCCAGCAAAGTAATCCCTGAAGCTTTCTTT. As protein: CASKVIPEAFF.

The J gene is TRBJ1-6, the V gene TRBV7-2; no clear D gene. V gave up 3 bases and J gave up 7 bases, with 4 bases separating them. This CDR3 spans 12 amino acids. Germline V gene sequence: CDR1 SGHTA, CDR2 FQGNSA. The CDR3 sequence is CASSFQNSPLHF. The CDR3, as DNA: TGTGCCAGCAGCTTTCAGAATTCACCCCTCCACTTT.

The chain employs TRBV6-5 and TRBJ1-6; perhaps TRBD1 as D (5 bases). CDR1 is MNHEY and CDR2 is SVGAGI in the germline V gene. Trimming took 7 bases from V and 8 from J, leaving 12 bases between them. The CDR3 is made up of 13 amino acids. This CDR3 is CASMGGVHSPLHF. The CDR3 DNA sequence: TGTGCCAGCATGGGAGGGGTGCATTCACCCCTCCACTTT.

The rearrangement links TRBV5-1 to TRBJ2-3; no definite D call. Trimming stripped 3 bases from V and 2 bases from J, with 25 bases between. The CDR3 runs 19 residues. Germline CDR1 and CDR2: SGHRS and YFSETQ. In DNA, the CDR3 is TGCGCCAGCAGCTCATCACGTTCCGCCGACTCGTTTATCACAGATACGCAGTATTTT. The encoded protein is CASSSSRSADSFITDTQYF. The complete variable domain, with remaining parts taken from reference TRBV5-1 and TRBJ2-3, reads KAGVTQTPRYLIKTRGQQVTLSCSPISGHRSVSWYQQTPGQGLQFLFEYFSETQRNKGNFPGRFSGRQFSNSRSEMNVSTLELGDSALYLCASSSSRSADSFITDTQYFGPGTRLTVL.

The chain is built from TRBV30 and TRBJ1-6, with D tentatively TRBD1 (6 bases). Trimming shortened V by 3 bases and J by 9 bases, and 6 bases separated the two germline ends. The CDR3 is 11 amino acids. In germline, CDR1 is GTSNPN, CDR2 SVGIG (reference sequence). The CDR3 bases are TGTGCCTGGAGACAGGGTTCACCCCTCCACTTT. It encodes CAWRQGSPLHF.

Details on this clone: A read error may account for a junction end that differs from germline. This chain joins TRBV6-1 and TRBJ1-4; D is unclear. The CDR3 has 14 amino acids. Per the germline V gene, CDR1 is MNHNS and CDR2 is SASEGT. The CDR3 loop reads CASSEGRKNEKLFF. For the CDR3, the DNA is TGTGCCAGCAGCGAAGGACGGAAGAATGAAAAACTGTTTTTT.

The chain carries TRBV3-1 (or the pseudogene TRBV3-2) and TRBJ2-1; 7 nucleotides match TRBD2. Germline values: CDR1 LGHDT, CDR2 YNNKEL (reference sequence). With 5 bases clipped from V and 2 bases from J, the junction kept 3 bases outside the gene matches. The CDR3 is made up of 14 amino acids. The CDR3 is CASSWGLTYNEQFF. Written as DNA, the CDR3 is TGTGCCAGCAGCTGGGGACTAACCTACAATGAGCAGTTCTTC.

V usage is TRBV6-5 and J usage is TRBJ2-5; TRBD2 is a possible D gene (7 bases). This CDR3 contains 14 residues. V lost 6 bases to trimming and J lost 4 bases, with 15 bases between them. Germline CDR1 reads MNHEY; CDR2 reads SVGAGI. CDR3 residues: CASSPTGGPETQYF. CDR3 DNA sequence: TGTGCCAGCAGCCCCACCGGGGGGCCAGAGACCCAGTACTTC.

The genes are TRBV4-1 and TRBJ1-4; TRBD1 agrees at 7 bases. The J segment lost 3 bases and the V segment lost 1 base, leaving 8 bases of the junction unmatched. Germline V gives CDR1 MGHRA, CDR2 YSYEKL. There are 17 residues in the CDR3. CDR3 loop: CASSQAENRGPNEKLFF. As DNA, the CDR3 is TGCGCCAGCAGCCAAGCCGAAAACAGGGGCCCTAATGAAAAACTGTTTTTT.

The chain recombines TRBV6-5 with TRBJ1-1, with 9 bases lining up with TRBD1. The CDR3 spans 15 residues. After removal of 0 bases from V and 3 bases from J, the junction contained 2 bases not matched to a gene. CDR1 and CDR2 from the germline V gene are MNHEY and SVGAGI. The CDR3 sequence: CASSYSTGGDTEAFF. The DNA of the CDR3 is TGTGCCAGCAGTTACTCGACAGGGGGGGACACTGAAGCTTTCTTT.

CDR3 bases: TGCGCCAGCAGCGTAATCACAGATACGCAGTATTTT. Its translation is CASSVITDTQYF. The chain combines TRBV10-2 with TRBJ2-3; D is ambiguous. Per the germline V gene, CDR1 is WSHSY and CDR2 is SAAADI. The CDR3 sequence is 12 residues long. Trimming shortened V by 6 bases and J by 2 bases, and 6 bases separated the two germline ends.

The J gene is TRBJ1-5, the V gene TRBV6-5, with D unclear. Germline lookup yields CDR1 MNHEY and CDR2 SVGAGI. The CDR3 spans 13 residues. The germline V and J ends were trimmed by 6 bases and 7 bases, with 13 bases remaining between them. Written as DNA, the CDR3 is TGTGCCAGCAGATATAGCTCCAGCCAGCCCCAGCATTTT. Translation gives CASRYSSSQPQHF.

The J gene is TRBJ2-7, the V gene TRBV5-6, with D possibly called TRBD1 or TRBD2 (6 bases each). There are 15 residues in the CDR3. From germline, CDR1 is SGHDT and CDR2 YYEEEE. Trimming pared 4 bases from V and 2 bases from J, leaving 16 bases between. Here the CDR3 DNA reads TGTGCCAGCAGCCCGGCCCGAGGGGGGCCCTACGAGCAGTACGTC. Encoded protein: CASSPARGGPYEQYV.

Within the sample, this clone is medium-sized. The chain joins TRBV7-2 to TRBJ1-5, with D unresolved. Germline CDR1 is SGHTA and CDR2 is FQGNSA. V dropped 0 bases and J dropped 7 bases, with 10 bases sitting between them. The CDR3 covers 14 residues. DNA of the CDR3: TGTGCCAGCAGCTTAGCCCCCGGTTACCAGCCCCAGCATTTT. It is translated as CASSLAPGYQPQHF.

The chain links TRBV19 to TRBJ2-2; TRBD2 agrees at 8 bases. With 5 bases clipped from V and 5 bases from J, the junction kept 7 bases outside the gene matches. The germline CDR1 and CDR2 sequences are LNHDA and SQIVND (reference sequence). This CDR3 is 15 amino acids long. Here the CDR3 DNA reads TGTGCCAGTAGTGACGGGGGGGCCGGGACCGGGGAGCTGTTTTTT. Its translation: CASSDGGAGTGELFF.